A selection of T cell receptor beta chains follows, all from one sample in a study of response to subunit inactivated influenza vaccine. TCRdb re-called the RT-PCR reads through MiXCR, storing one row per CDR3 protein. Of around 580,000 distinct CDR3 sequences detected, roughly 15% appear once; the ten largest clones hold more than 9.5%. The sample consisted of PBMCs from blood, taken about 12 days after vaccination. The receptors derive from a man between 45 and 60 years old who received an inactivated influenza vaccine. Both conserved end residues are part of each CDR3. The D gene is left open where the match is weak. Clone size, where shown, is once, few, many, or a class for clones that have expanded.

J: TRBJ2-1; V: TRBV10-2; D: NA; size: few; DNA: TGCGCCAGCAGTGGAGCGGGTATGCAGTTCTTC; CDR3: CASSGAGMQFF
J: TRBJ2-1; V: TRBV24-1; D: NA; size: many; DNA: TGTGCCACCAGTGCTCGGGATGAGCAGTTCTTC; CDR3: CATSARDEQFF
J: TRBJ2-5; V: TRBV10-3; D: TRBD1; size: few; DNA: TGTGCCACAGGCTATTCCGGGACAGCTACAGAGACCCAGTACTTC; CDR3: CATGYSGTATETQYF
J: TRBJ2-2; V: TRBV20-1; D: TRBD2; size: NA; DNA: TGCAGTGCTACCGGGGGGGCCTTCACCGGGGAGCTGTTTTTT; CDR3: CSATGGAFTGELFF
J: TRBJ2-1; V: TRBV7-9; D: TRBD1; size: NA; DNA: TGTGCCAGCAGCTCGGTGGTTGGGACAGGGATTTACAATGAGCAGTTCTTC; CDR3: CASSSVVGTGIYNEQFF
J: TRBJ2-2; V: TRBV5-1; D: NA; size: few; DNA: TGCGCCAGCAGCTTGAGCGGCAGGGGGAGGACCGGGGAGCTGTTTTTT; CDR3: CASSLSGRGRTGELFF
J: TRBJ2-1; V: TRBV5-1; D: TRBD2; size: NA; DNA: TGCGCCAGCAGGGGTAATGCGGGGGGCGCCTACAATGAGCAGTTCTTC; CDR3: CASRGNAGGAYNEQFF
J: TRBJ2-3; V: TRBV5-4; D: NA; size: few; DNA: TGTGCCAGCAGCTTGGGGCAGTGGAGCACAGATACGCAGTATTTT; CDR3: CASSLGQWSTDTQYF
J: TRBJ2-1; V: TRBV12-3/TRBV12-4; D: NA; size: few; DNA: TGTGCCAGCAGTTTCTCCAGCTCCTACAATGAGCAGTTCTTC; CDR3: CASSFSSSYNEQFF
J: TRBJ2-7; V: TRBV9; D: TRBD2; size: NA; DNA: TGTGCCAGCAGCGTAAGCGGGAGCGGCTACAATGAGCAGTACTTC; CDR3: CASSVSGSGYNEQYF
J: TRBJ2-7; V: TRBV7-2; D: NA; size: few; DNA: TGTGCCAGCAGCTTGGGGGACACGCCCTCCTACGAGCAGTACTTC; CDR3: CASSLGDTPSYEQYF
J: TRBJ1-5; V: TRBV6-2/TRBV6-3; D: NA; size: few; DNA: TGTGCCAGCAGCTCCATAAAGGGTGGACGCAATCAGCCCCAGCATTTT; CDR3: CASSSIKGGRNQPQHF
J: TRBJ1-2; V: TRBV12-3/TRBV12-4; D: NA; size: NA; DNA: TGTGCCAGCAGTTTACAAGCGAGCTATGGCTACACCTTC; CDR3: CASSLQASYGYTF
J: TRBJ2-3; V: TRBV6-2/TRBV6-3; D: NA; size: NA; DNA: TGTGCCACCTCGAGGGGACAAGTAGGGACAGATACGCAGTATTTT; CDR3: CATSRGQVGTDTQYF
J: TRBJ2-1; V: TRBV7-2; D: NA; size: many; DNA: TGTGCCAGCGCCCCACTGGGATATGAGCAGTTCTTC; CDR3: CASAPLGYEQFF
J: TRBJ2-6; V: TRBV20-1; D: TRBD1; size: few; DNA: TGCAGTGCTAGAGATGAACAGGGGCTTTACTCTGGGGCCAACGTCCTGACTTTC; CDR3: CSARDEQGLYSGANVLTF
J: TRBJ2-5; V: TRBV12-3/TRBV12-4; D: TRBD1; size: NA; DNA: TGTGCCAGCAGTATGACAGGGCGATCCCAAGAGACCCAGTACTTC; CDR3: CASSMTGRSQETQYF
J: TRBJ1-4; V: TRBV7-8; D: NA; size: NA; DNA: TGTGCCAGCAGCTTAGAGCCTCAGGGACGAAATGAAAAACTGTTTTTT; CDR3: CASSLEPQGRNEKLFF
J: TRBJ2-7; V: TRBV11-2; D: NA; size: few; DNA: TGTGCCAGCAGCTTACCGGGGCGATTATACGAGCAGTACTTC; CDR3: CASSLPGRLYEQYF
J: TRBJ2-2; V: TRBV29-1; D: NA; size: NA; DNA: TGCAGCGTTGGTGGGGCTGTGAACACCGGGGAGCTGTTTTTT; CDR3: CSVGGAVNTGELFF
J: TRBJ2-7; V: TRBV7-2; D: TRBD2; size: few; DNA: TGTGCCAGCAGCTTCCTAGCGGGAGCGCTCTCCTACGAGCAGTACTTC; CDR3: CASSFLAGALSYEQYF
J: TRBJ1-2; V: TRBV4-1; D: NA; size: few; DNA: TGCGCCAGCAGCGGCAGGCCCTATGGCTACACCTTC; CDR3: CASSGRPYGYTF
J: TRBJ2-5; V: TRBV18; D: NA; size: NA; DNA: TGTGCCAGCTCAAACCAGGAAGACCAGTACTTC; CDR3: CASSNQEDQYF
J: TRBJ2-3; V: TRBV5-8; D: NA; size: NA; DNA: TGTGCCAGCAGCTTGTCTAGCAGAAGCACAGATACGCAGTATTTT; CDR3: CASSLSSRSTDTQYF